The T cell receptor beta chain under discussion was sequenced for a study of CD8 T cells in cerebrospinal fluid in Alzheimer's disease. As for the study in general: Two single-cell methods, plate-based nested PCR and droplet-based sequencing, assessed CSF clonal expansion.

TCRdb reprocessed the 10x single-cell sequencing reads and keeps a single row for each CDR3 protein, giving no DNA. This specimen shows over a thousand distinct CDR3 sequences; the ten leading clones hold roughly 9.6%. Study-wide points: EBV-specific clones showed no enrichment in Alzheimer's patients and were not the top expanded clones.

Germline V CDR1 and CDR2: SGHTA, FQGNSA. This CDR3 has 16 amino acids. A live/dead marker was used to sort live CSF cells for droplet sequencing. This clonotype is classed as medium-sized (0.01 to 0.1%) by frequency. Antigen unknown. The sample comprised cerebrospinal fluid. This TCR was recovered from a human donor in good health. This chain links TRBV7-2 with TRBJ2-7; the TCRdb call, TRBD1, lacks DNA for checking. The CDR3 region is CASSLVGGRVFYEQYF.